This TCR beta chain came from a study of blood T cell repertoires in COVID-19. CDR1 is ENHRY, CDR2 SYGVKD, per germline. V trimming: 10 bases; J trimming: 2 bases; junction bases outside the gene matches: 7. The CDR3 runs to 13 residues. Across 20 to 25 US areas, participants ranged in age from 18 to 89 years. Measured with immunoSEQ multiplex PCR; TCRdb has only the in-frame clones, and not every one. The sample records about 310,000 clones, 89% being singletons. The chain is built from TRBV10-3 and TRBJ2-7; 8 bases are shared with TRBD1. The receptor's source is a middle-aged woman who had recovered from COVID-19. Sequenced material: PBMCs or T cells enriched from blood (not recorded which). For the CDR3, the DNA is TGTGCCACACAGGGGGGCCCGACCTACGAGCAGTACTTC. Translated, it gives CATQGGPTYEQYF.